This T cell receptor (beta chain) stems from a study of shared clonotypes between healthy human individuals. At the level of the study: Two women and a few men aged 18 to 49 served as donors. Three CD4 naive, three CD4 memory, two CD8 naive and one CD8 memory plate were used per donor. Study results and caveats: Around 5.4% of naive CD4 clonotypes were common to a handful of donors.

Naive CD8 cells, CD45RO-negative and positively selected for CCR7, excluded terminally differentiated effector memory CD45RA+ cells. All the donors were Caucasian adults who lived in Nashville, Tennessee. V dropped 5 bases and J dropped 0 bases, with 7 bases sitting between them. Germline assignment: CDR1 MDHEN and CDR2 SYDVKM. CDR3 length: 14 residues. Assay used: immunoSEQ multiplex PCR; TCRdb lists only in-frame clones, some missing. The repertoire holds some 2.1 million clones, with about 95% as singletons. Worth noting for this clone: The antigen remains unidentified.

The chain recombines TRBV28 with TRBJ1-4, with no clear D. The TCR sequence derives from a man aged 18 to 29 in good health. The sequencing input was naive CD8+ T cells sorted from blood. The CDR3 bases are TGTGCCAGCAGTCGGTTGCCAACTAATGAAAAACTGTTTTTT. This codes for CASSRLPTNEKLFF.